A single sample is the source of the 13 T cell receptor beta chains below, sequenced in a study of shared clonotypes between healthy human individuals. Here immunoSEQ multiplex PCR was the method, and the copy in TCRdb shows in-frame clones only, minus some. The top ten hold approximately 1.5% of the sample, which has about 1 million clones, roughly 80% seen once. Source material: memory CD4+ T cells sorted from blood. Subset here: CD45RA-negative fraction. Every receptor here comes from a man between 18 and 35 years old in good health.

The chain has TRBV6-1 and TRBJ1-6; TRBD1 matches at 7 bases. This CDR3 contains 20 residues. The junction had 18 bases not matched to a gene; V was cut back by 1 base and J by 6 bases. Germline loops: CDR1 MNHNS, CDR2 SASEGT. The CDR3 loop is CASSEEYWGQSRGLNSPLHF. CDR3 in DNA: TGTGCCAGCAGTGAAGAGTATTGGGGACAGTCGAGGGGCCTTAATTCACCCCTCCACTTT.

Regarding this clone: Other DNA sequences in this sample translate to the same CDR3. V is TRBV28 and J is TRBJ2-4, with D hard to call. CDR1 MDHEN and CDR2 SYDVKM come from the germline V gene. The CDR3 contains 14 residues. V dropped 2 bases and J dropped 4 bases, with 9 bases sitting between them. CDR3 in DNA: TGTGCCAGCAGTTTAGGTGGTGCGAAAAACATTCAGTACTTC. Translated: CASSLGGAKNIQYF. The variable domain in full, with the rest retrieved from reference TRBV28 and TRBJ2-4, is DVKVTQSSRYLVKRTGEKVFLECVQDMDHENMFWYRQDPGLGLRLIYFSYDVKMKEKGDIPEGYSVSREKKERFSLILESASTNQTSMYLCASSLGGAKNIQYFGAGTRLSVL.

This clone was seen repeatedly, ten times or more. V and J are TRBV7-2 and TRBJ1-2, with TRBD1 matching 8 bases. Germline CDR1 is SGHTA and CDR2 is FQGNSA. This CDR3 has 17 residues. V shed 4 bases and J 5 bases; nucleotides not matched to a gene: 15. As DNA, the CDR3 is TGTGCCAGCAGCTCCGGGTTCGAAGGACAGGGAGGATATGGCTACACCTTC. It is translated as CASSSGFEGQGGYGYTF.

Concerning this clone: The same CDR3 can be traced to other DNA sequences in this sample. The chain employs TRBV30 and TRBJ1-5, with D maybe TRBD1 (5 bases). The germline CDR1 and CDR2 sequences are GTSNPN and SVGIG (reference sequence). This CDR3 has 14 residues. Trimming removed 1 base from V and 2 bases from J, with 9 bases in between. The chain's CDR3 is CAWSGGDGNQPQHF. CDR3 bases: TGTGCCTGGAGTGGGGGGGATGGCAATCAGCCCCAGCATTTT.

The chain combines TRBV15 with TRBJ2-5; 11 bases agree with TRBD2. Germline assignment: CDR1 LNHNV and CDR2 YYDKDF (reference sequence). The V segment lost 6 bases and the J segment 5 bases; nucleotides outside the gene matches: 5. The CDR3 runs to 14 residues. CDR3 nucleotide sequence: TGTGCCACCAGACTAGCGGGGGTCCGTGAGACCCAGTACTTC. Protein product: CATRLAGVRETQYF. Full variable domain (missing parts from reference TRBV15 and TRBJ2-5): DAMVIQNPRYQVTQFGKPVTLSCSQTLNHNVMYWYQQKSSQAPKLLFHYYDKDFNNEADTPDNFQSRRPNTSFCFLDIRSPGLGDTAMYLCATRLAGVRETQYFGPGTRLLVL.

This chain uses TRBV18 with TRBJ2-6; TRBD1 agrees at 8 bases. The CDR3 spans 17 residues. CDR1 is KGHSH, CDR2 LQKENI, per germline. The V gene end was trimmed by 5 bases and the J gene end by 1 base; junction bases not matched to a gene: 7. Here the CDR3 DNA reads TGTGCCAGCTCATTGACAGGGGTGTCGTCTGGGGCCAACGTCCTGACTTTC. Translation: CASSLTGVSSGANVLTF.

In its sample, this clone was seen many times. The V call is TRBV27, the J call TRBJ2-1; 11 bases line up with TRBD2. The CDR3 contains 16 residues. The V gene's germline CDR1 is MNHEY and CDR2 SMNVEV (reference sequence). Trimming removed 1 base from V and 8 bases from J; junction bases left unmatched: 7. The CDR3 nucleotides read TGTGCCAGCAGTTTATGGGGTAGCGGGAGGGCCGATGAGCAGTTCTTC. This translates into CASSLWGSGRADEQFF.

The chain joins TRBV5-5 to TRBJ1-3, with D perhaps matching TRBD1 (6 bases). CDR1 is SGHKS and CDR2 is YYEKEE in the germline V gene (reference sequence). The V end was cut by 4 bases, the J end by 6 bases, with 14 bases between. This CDR3 is built from 14 residues. The CDR3 region has the DNA TGTGCCAGCAGCCTAATCGGGACACTAAACACCATATATTTT. Encoded protein: CASSLIGTLNTIYF.

With respect to this clone: One junction end disagrees with the germline gene, perhaps due to a read error. V usage is TRBV7-7 and J usage is TRBJ2-5; D is uncertain. CDR3 size: 14 residues. Germline V gene lookup returns CDR1 SSHAT and CDR2 FNYEAQ (reference sequence). The CDR3 region is CASSQNRAGETQYF. CDR3 coding DNA: TGTGCTAGCAGCCAAAATAGGGCAGGAGAGACCCAGTACTTC.

This chain joins TRBV27 and TRBJ2-7, with 9 bases aligning to TRBD2. Germline values: CDR1 MNHEY, CDR2 SMNVEV (reference sequence). Trimming at V came to 6 bases and at J to 2 bases, leaving 8 bases not matched to a gene. This CDR3 is 15 amino acids long. The CDR3 sequence is CASRSSGTLTYEQYF. For the CDR3, the DNA is TGTGCCAGCAGGTCTAGCGGGACTCTAACCTACGAGCAGTACTTC.

This clone was seen a single time. The chain couples TRBV20-1 to TRBJ2-5; D possibly uses TRBD1 or TRBD2 (6 bases each). This CDR3 spans 11 amino acids. Germline assignment: CDR1 DFQATT and CDR2 SNEGSKA (reference sequence). V gave up 6 bases and J gave up 5 bases, with 10 bases separating them. Written as DNA, the CDR3 is TGCAGTGCCCTAGGGGGGGAGACCCAGTACTTC. Its translation is CSALGGETQYF.

V and J are TRBV15 and TRBJ2-5; 12 positions match TRBD1. J was trimmed by 2 bases and V by 3 bases; bases with no gene match: 10. Germline V lookup: CDR1 LNHNV, CDR2 YYDKDF (reference sequence). This CDR3 contains 18 residues. As DNA, the CDR3 is TGTGCCACCAGCAGTGGGACAGGGGGCAGCGGGAATCAAGAGACCCAGTACTTC. Translation gives CATSSGTGGSGNQETQYF.

The J gene is TRBJ1-2, the V gene TRBV19; the D is unclear. Trimming shortened V by 7 bases and J by 2 bases, and 14 bases separated the two germline ends. The CDR3 sequence is 14 residues long. In germline, CDR1 is LNHDA, CDR2 SQIVND (reference sequence). This CDR3 reads CASKRIDGNYGYTF. CDR3 nucleotides: TGTGCCAGTAAGCGAATCGACGGAAACTATGGCTACACCTTC.